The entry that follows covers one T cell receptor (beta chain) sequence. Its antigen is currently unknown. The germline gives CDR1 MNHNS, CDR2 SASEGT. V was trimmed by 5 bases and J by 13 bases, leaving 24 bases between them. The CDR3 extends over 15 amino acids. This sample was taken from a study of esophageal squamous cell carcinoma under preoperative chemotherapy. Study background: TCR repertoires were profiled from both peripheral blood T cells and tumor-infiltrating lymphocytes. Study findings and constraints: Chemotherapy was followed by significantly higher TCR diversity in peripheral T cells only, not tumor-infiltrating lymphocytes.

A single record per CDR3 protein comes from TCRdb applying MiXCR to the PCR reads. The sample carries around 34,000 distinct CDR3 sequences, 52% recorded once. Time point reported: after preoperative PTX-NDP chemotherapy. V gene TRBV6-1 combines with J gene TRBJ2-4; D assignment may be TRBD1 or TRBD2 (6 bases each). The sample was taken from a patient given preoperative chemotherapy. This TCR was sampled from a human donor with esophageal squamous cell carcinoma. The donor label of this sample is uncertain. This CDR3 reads CASSRGAWQEDTQYF. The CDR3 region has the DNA TGTGCCAGCAGTAGGGGGGCCTGGCAGGAAGACACCCAGTACTTC.